These 2 T cell receptor beta chains were sequenced from one sample in a study of shared clonotypes between healthy human individuals. The naive CD8 subset, CD45RO-negative cells positively selected for CCR7, excluded terminally differentiated effector memory CD45RA+ cells. The table came from immunoSEQ multiplex PCR; TCRdb's copy has only in-frame clones and leaves some out. The sample carries about 2.1 million clones, 85% to 95% recorded once. Specimen: naive CD8+ T cells from PBMCs. Source of these receptors: a man younger than 30 in good health. Some clones in this sample may be carry-over from other donors' samples.

The chain combines TRBV28 with TRBJ1-5; TRBD1 might be the D (6 bases). CDR1 is MDHEN, CDR2 SYDVKM, per germline. V lost 4 bases to trimming and J lost 1 base, with 11 bases between them. This CDR3 has 15 amino acids. The CDR3 protein is CASSSPGVSNQPQHF. In DNA form, the CDR3 reads TGTGCCAGCAGTTCGCCAGGGGTAAGCAATCAGCCCCAGCATTTT.

The DNA of the CDR3 is TGTGCCAGCAGCCAAGAATATAGAACGACCCAGTACTTC. Its translation is CASSQEYRTTQYF. The V gene is TRBV14, the J gene TRBJ2-5; D is undetermined. The CDR3 is 13 residues long. V was trimmed by 0 bases and J by 7 bases, leaving 9 bases between them. Looked up from germline, CDR1 is SGHDN and CDR2 is FVKESK. Combining the CDR3 with reference TRBV14 and TRBJ2-5 gives the whole variable domain EAGVTQFPSHSVIEKGQTVTLRCDPISGHDNLYWYRRVMGKEIKFLLHFVKESKQDESGMPNNRFLAERTGGTYSTLKVQPAELEDSGVYFCASSQEYRTTQYFGPGTRLLVL.